Included here is one TCR beta chain sequence, with context. This receptor's antigen is unknown. Base quality data are lacking; no much larger clone is found one base away. Libraries came from the immunoSEQ multiplex PCR assay. TCRdb took over this immuneACCESS table, retaining in-frame rearrangements with V and J assigned. Such tables are incomplete; in checked studies, under half of the missing clones stem from an unresolved V gene, and the remainder is unexplained. The sample has over 120,000 clones on record, 85% to 95% of them singletons. The ten biggest clones cover more than 13% of the sample. The data belong to a study of control samples from healthy donors and cancer patients (dated by TCRdb to the early 2020s). V is clipped by 7 bases and J by 1 base, and the sequence between their germline boundaries is 14 bases long. Reading from cysteine to phenylalanine, the CDR3 counts 14 amino acids. Only the CDR3 portion is preserved as DNA: 42 bases, with reading frame beginning at the first base. The germline V gene supplies CDR1 SGHRS and CDR2 YFSETQ.

Sample: PBMCs. The V gene is TRBV5-1 and the J gene is TRBJ1-1; no D gene call is confident. This clonotype originated in a man in his 60s with colorectal cancer. The DNA is as follows: TGCGCCAGCGGTCCGCCTGAGGGGAACACTGAAGCTTTCTTT. Translated, it gives CASGPPEGNTEAFF.